This T cell receptor (beta chain) was recorded in a study of T-cell reconstitution after alpha-beta-depleted transplantation in children. This clonotype was counted only a few times. Its cognate antigen is unknown. Trimming cost V 6 bases and J 3 bases, with 9 bases left between them. CDR1 MNHEY and CDR2 SMNVEV come from the germline V gene (reference sequence). The length of the CDR3 is 14 residues. Using unique molecular identifiers, the investigators prepared the TCRbeta library. TCRdb independently ran MiXCR on the PCR reads; one entry per CDR3 protein. This table holds approximately 400,000 distinct CDR3 sequences, 15% to 20% found once. General study points: The main origin of T-cell counts and diversity one year after transplant was newly produced T cells. From surviving recipient T cells and thymic progenitors came the high day-60 TCRbeta diversity observed in some patients. Several hundred expanded graft clones reportedly were the source of alpha-beta T cells about two months after transplant.

The starting material was PBMCs, mostly from graft donor cells, obtained 360 days after TCRalphabeta/CD19-depleted stem cell transplant. V and J are TRBV27 and TRBJ1-6; D unresolved. The source of this sequence is a boy younger than two who had a stem cell transplant for Wiskott-Aldrich syndrome, so the T cells may come from the graft donor. The CDR3 DNA follows: TGTGCCAGCAGAGAAAGGCACTATAATTCACCCCTCCACTTT. It codes for CASRERHYNSPLHF.